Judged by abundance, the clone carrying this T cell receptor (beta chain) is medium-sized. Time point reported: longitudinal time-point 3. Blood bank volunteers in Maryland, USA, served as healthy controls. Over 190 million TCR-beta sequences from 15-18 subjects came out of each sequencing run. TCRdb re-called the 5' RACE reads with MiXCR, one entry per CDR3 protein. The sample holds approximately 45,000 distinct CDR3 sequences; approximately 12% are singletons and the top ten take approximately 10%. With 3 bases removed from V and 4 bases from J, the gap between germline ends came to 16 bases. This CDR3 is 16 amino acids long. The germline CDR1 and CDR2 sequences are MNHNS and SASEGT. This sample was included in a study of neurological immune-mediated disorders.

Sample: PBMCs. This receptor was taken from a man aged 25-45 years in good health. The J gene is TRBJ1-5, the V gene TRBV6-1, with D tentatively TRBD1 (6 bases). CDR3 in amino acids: CASSDFGRGPNQPQHF. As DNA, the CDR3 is TGTGCCAGCAGTGATTTCGGCAGGGGCCCGAATCAGCCCCAGCATTTT.